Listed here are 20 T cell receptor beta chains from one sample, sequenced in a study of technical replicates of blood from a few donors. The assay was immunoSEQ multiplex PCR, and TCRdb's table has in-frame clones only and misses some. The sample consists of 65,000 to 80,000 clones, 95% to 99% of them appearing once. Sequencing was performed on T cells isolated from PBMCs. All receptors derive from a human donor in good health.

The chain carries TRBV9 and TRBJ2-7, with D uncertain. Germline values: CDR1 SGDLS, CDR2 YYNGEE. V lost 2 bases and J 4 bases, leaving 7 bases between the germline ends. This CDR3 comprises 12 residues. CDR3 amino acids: CASSVDGYEQYF. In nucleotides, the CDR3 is TGTGCCAGCAGCGTCGACGGGTACGAGCAGTACTTC.

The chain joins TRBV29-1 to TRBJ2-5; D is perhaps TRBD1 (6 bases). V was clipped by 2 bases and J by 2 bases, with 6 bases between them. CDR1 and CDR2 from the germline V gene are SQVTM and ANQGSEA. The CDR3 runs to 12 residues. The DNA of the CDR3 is TGCAGCGTTGAACAGGGGCAAGAGACCCAGTACTTC. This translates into CSVEQGQETQYF.

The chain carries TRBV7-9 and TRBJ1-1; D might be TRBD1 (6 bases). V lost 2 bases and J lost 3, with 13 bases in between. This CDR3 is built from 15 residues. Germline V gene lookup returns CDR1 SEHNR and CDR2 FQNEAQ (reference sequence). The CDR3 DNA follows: TGTGCCAGCAGCTTAAGACAGGCACAAGACACTGAAGCTTTCTTT. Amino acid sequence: CASSLRQAQDTEAFF.

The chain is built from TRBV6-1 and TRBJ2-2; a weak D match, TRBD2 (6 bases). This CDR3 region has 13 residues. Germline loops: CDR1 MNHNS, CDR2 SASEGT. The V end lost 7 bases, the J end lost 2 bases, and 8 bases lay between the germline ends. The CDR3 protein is CASKLANTGELFF. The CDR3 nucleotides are TGTGCCAGCAAACTAGCTAACACCGGGGAGCTGTTTTTT.

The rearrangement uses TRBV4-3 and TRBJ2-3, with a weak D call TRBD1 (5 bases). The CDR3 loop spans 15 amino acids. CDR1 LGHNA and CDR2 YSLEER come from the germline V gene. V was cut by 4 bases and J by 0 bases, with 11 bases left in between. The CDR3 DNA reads TGCGCCAGCAGCCTATACAGGCCTAGCACAGATACGCAGTATTTT. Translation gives CASSLYRPSTDTQYF.

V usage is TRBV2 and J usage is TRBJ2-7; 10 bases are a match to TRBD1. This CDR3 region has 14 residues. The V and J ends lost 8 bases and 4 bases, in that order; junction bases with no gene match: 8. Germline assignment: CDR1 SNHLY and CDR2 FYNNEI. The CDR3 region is CASQRGQGSYEQYF. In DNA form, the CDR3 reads TGTGCCAGCCAAAGGGGACAGGGGTCGTACGAGCAGTACTTC.

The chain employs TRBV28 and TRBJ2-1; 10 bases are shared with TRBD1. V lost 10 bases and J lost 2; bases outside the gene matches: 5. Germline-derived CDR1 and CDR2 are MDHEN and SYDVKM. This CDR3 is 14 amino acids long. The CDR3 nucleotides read TGTGCCATCACCGGGACAGGGGCCTACAATGAGCAGTTCTTC. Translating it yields CAITGTGAYNEQFF.

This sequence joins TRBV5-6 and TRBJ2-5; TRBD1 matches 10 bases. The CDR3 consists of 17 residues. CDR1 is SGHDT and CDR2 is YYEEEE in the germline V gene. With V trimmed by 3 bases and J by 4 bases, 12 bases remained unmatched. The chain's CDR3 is CASSSEGDRGWGETQYF. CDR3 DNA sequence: TGTGCCAGCAGCTCCGAGGGGGACAGGGGATGGGGAGAGACCCAGTACTTC.

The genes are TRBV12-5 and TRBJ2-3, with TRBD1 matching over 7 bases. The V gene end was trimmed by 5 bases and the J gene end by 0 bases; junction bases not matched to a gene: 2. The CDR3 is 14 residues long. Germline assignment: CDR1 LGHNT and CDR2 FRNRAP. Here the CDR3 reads CASGLQGSTDTQYF. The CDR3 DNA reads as TGTGCTAGTGGTCTACAGGGGAGCACAGATACGCAGTATTTT.

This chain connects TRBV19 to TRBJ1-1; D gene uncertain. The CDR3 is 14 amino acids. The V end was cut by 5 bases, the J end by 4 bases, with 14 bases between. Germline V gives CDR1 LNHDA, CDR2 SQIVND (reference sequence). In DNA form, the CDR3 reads TGTGCCAGTAGTTTTGAGGGCGAGTCCACTGAAGCTTTCTTT. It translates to CASSFEGESTEAFF.

The CDR3 DNA follows: TGCGCCAGCAGTGAATACAGCTACGAGCAGTACTTC. Encoded protein: CASSEYSYEQYF. The chain couples TRBV10-2 to TRBJ2-7; D not certain. V dropped 3 bases and J dropped 3 bases, with 6 bases sitting between them. The CDR3 has 12 amino acids. CDR1 and CDR2 from the germline V gene are WSHSY and SAAADI.

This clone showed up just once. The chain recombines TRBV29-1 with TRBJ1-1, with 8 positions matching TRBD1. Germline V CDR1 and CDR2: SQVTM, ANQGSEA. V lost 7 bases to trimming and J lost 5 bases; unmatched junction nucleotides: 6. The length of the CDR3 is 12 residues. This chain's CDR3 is CSGDRGETEAFF. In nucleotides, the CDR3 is TGCAGCGGCGACAGGGGAGAGACTGAAGCTTTCTTT.

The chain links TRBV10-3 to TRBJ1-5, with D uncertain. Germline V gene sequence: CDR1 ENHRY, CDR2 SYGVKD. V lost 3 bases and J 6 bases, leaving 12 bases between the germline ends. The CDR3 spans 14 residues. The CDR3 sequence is CAISEMFRFQPQHF. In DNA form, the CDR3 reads TGTGCCATCAGTGAAATGTTCAGGTTTCAGCCCCAGCATTTT.

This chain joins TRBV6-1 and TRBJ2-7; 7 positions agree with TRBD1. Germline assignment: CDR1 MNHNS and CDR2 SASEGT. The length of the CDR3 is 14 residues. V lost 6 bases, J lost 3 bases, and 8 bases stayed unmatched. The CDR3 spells CASRNRDSLYEQYF. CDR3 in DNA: TGTGCCAGCAGGAACCGGGACAGCCTCTACGAGCAGTACTTC.

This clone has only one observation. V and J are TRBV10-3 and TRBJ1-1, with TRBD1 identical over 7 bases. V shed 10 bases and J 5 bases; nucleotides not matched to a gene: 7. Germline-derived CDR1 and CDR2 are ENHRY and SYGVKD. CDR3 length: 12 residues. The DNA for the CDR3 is TGTGCCAACAGGGGAGTTGGAACTGAAGCTTTCTTT. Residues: CANRGVGTEAFF.

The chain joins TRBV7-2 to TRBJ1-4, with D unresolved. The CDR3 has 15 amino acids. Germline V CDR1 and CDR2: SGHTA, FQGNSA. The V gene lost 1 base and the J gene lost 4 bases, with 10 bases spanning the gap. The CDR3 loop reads CASSLVGGLNEKLFF. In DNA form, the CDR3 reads TGTGCCAGCAGCTTAGTAGGCGGGCTTAATGAAAAACTGTTTTTT.

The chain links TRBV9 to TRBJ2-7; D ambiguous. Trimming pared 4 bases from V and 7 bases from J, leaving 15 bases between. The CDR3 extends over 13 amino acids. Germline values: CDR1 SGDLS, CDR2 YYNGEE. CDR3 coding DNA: TGTGCCAGCAGCCCGTTCGTGGGCTCGGAGCAGTACTTC. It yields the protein CASSPFVGSEQYF.

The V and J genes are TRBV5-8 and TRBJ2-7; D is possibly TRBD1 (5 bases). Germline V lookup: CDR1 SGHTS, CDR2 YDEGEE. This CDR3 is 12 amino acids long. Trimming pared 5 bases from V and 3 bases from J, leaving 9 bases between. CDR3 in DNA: TGTGCCAGCAGGGACAAGCTCTACGAGCAGTACTTC. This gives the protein CASRDKLYEQYF.

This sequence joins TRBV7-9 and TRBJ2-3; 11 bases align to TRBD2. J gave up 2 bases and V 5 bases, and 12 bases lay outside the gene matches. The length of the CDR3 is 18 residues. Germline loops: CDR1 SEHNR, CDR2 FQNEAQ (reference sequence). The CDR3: CASSLTLGLADFTDTQYF. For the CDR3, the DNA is TGTGCCAGCAGCCTCACCTTGGGACTAGCGGATTTCACAGATACGCAGTATTTT.

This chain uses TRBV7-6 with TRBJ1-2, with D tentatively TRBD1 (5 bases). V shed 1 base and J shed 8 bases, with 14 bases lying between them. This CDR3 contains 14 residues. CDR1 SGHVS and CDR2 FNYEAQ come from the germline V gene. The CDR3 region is CASSLELGGGGYTF. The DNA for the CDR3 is TGTGCCAGCAGCTTAGAATTGGGGGGAGGAGGCTACACCTTC.